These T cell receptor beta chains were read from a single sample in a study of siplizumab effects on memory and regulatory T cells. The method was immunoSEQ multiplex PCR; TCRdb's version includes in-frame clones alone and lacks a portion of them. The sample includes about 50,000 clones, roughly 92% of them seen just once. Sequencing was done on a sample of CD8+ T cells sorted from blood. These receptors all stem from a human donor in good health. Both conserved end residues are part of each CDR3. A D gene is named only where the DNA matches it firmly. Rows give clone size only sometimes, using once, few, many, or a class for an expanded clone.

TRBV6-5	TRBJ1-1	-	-	CASSYESGTEAFF	TGTGCCAGCAGTTACGAAAGCGGCACTGAAGCTTTCTTT
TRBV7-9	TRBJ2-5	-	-	CASSHLKGTYQETQYF	TGTGCCAGCAGCCATCTTAAGGGCACCTACCAAGAGACCCAGTACTTC
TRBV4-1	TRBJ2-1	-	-	CASSQVDGYEQFF	TGCGCCAGCAGCCAAGTTGACGGCTATGAGCAGTTCTTC
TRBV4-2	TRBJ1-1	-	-	CASSPIRLSTEAFF	TGTGCCAGCAGCCCGATTAGACTGAGCACTGAAGCTTTCTTT
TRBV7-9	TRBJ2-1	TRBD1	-	CASSQVGQGWNEQFF	TGTGCCAGCAGCCAAGTAGGACAGGGGTGGAATGAGCAGTTCTTC
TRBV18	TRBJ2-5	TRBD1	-	CASSHRGEETQYF	TGTGCCAGCTCGCACAGGGGCGAGGAGACCCAGTACTTC
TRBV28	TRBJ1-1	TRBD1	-	CASSTPGQGSEAFF	TGTGCCAGCAGTACTCCGGGACAGGGTTCTGAAGCTTTCTTT
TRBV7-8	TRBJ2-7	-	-	CASSLGQGFSYEQYF	TGTGCCAGCAGCTTAGGGCAGGGATTCTCCTACGAGCAGTACTTC
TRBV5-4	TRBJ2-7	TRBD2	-	CASSLVPSGSYEQYF	TGTGCCAGCAGCTTGGTTCCTAGCGGCTCCTACGAGCAGTACTTC
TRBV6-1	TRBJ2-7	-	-	CASSETPSYEQYF	TGTGCCAGCAGTGAGACACCGTCCTACGAGCAGTACTTC
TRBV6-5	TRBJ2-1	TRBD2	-	CASSLYAGVRNEQFF	TGTGCCAGCAGTTTGTATGCGGGAGTGCGCAATGAGCAGTTCTTC
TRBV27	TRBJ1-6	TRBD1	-	CASSSEPGQGNSPLHF	TGTGCCAGCAGTTCGGAACCGGGACAGGGAAATTCACCCCTCCACTTT
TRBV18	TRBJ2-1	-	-	CASSPRSYEQFF	TGTGCCAGCTCCCCCAGATCCTATGAGCAGTTCTTC
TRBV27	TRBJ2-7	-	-	CASSFRTKHEQYF	TGTGCCAGCAGTTTCCGGACTAAACACGAGCAGTACTTC
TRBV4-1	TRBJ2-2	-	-	CASSQRWTATNTGELFF	TGCGCCAGCAGCCAACGTTGGACGGCAACGAACACCGGGGAGCTGTTTTTT
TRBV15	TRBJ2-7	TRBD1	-	CATSRGQGSYEQYF	TGTGCCACCAGCAGAGGACAGGGATCCTACGAGCAGTACTTC
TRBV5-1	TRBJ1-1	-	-	CASTPEGGTEAFF	TGCGCCAGCACCCCAGAAGGGGGAACTGAAGCTTTCTTT
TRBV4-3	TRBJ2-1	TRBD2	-	CASSHSLAGDPYNEQFF	TGCGCCAGCAGCCATTCCCTAGCGGGAGATCCCTACAATGAGCAGTTCTTC
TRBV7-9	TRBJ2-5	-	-	CASSPPASEGQETQYF	TGTGCCAGCAGCCCACCCGCTTCGGAGGGGCAAGAGACCCAGTACTTC
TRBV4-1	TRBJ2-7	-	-	CASSHLEGREQYF	TGCGCCAGCAGCCATTTGGAGGGCCGGGAGCAGTACTTC
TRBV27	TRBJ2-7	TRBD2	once	CASSGTSGRYEQYF	TGTGCCAGCAGCGGGACTAGCGGGAGGTACGAGCAGTACTTC
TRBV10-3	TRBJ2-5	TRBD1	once	CAISEMGQGVNQYF	TGTGCCATCAGTGAGATGGGACAGGGAGTGAACCAGTACTTC
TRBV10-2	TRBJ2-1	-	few	CASSGGASSYNEQFF	TGCGCCAGCAGTGGGGGAGCGAGCTCCTACAATGAGCAGTTCTTC
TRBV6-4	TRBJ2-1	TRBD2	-	CASSSRSGSGNEQFF	TGTGCCAGCAGTTCCCGAAGCGGGAGTGGCAATGAGCAGTTCTTC
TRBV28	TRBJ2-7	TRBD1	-	CASSAGTGDTYEQYF	TGTGCCAGCAGTGCCGGGACAGGGGATACCTACGAGCAGTACTTC
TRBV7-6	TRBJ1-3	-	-	CASSLRGAGPGNTIYF	TGTGCCAGCAGCTTAAGGGGTGCAGGTCCTGGAAACACCATATATTTT
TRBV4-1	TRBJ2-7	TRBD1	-	CASSRETGSYEQYF	TGCGCCAGCAGCCGAGAGACAGGGTCCTACGAGCAGTACTTC
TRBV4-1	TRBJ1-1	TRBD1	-	CASSRETGGTEAFF	TGCGCCAGCAGCCGAGAAACAGGGGGCACTGAAGCTTTCTTT
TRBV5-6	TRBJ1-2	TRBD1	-	CASSPGGDYGYTF	TGTGCCAGCAGCCCAGGGGGCGACTATGGCTACACCTTC
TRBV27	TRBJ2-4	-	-	CASSLYIQYF	TGTGCCAGCAGTTTATACATTCAGTACTTC
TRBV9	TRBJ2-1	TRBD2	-	CASSVGSRAGVTNEQFF	TGTGCCAGCAGCGTAGGAAGTAGGGCGGGAGTAACAAATGAGCAGTTCTTC
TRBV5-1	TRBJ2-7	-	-	CASSFWGGGLPGQPSSYEQYF	TGCGCCAGCAGCTTTTGGGGCGGCGGCCTACCGGGACAACCCTCCTCCTACGAGCAGTACTTC
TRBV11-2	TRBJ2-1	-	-	CASSLERTGPPSSYNEQFF	TGTGCCAGCAGCTTAGAGCGGACCGGGCCCCCTAGCTCCTACAATGAGCAGTTCTTC
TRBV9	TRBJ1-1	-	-	CASSVYGPTNTEAFF	TGTGCCAGCAGCGTATATGGTCCCACGAACACTGAAGCTTTCTTT
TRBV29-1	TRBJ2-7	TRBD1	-	CSVELGQGVPYEQYF	TGCAGCGTTGAGTTGGGCCAGGGGGTACCCTACGAGCAGTACTTC
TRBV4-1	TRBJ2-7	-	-	CASSPQVSHEQYF	TGCGCCAGCAGCCCGCAGGTTTCCCACGAGCAGTACTTC
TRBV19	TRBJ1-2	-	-	CASRFLRDLGDGYTF	TGTGCCAGTAGGTTTTTGAGGGATCTAGGGGATGGCTACACCTTC